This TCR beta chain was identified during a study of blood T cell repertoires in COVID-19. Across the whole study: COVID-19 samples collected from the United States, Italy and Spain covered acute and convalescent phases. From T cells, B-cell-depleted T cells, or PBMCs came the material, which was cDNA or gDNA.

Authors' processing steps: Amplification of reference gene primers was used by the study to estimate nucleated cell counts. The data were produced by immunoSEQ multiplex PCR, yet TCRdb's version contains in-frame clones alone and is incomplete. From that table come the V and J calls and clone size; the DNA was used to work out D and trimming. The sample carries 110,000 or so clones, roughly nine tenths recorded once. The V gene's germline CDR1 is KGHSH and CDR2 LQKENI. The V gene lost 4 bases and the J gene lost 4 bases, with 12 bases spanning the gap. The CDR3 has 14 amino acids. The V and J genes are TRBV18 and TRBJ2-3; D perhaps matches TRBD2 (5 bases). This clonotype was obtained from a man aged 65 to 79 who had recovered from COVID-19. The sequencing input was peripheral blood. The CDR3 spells CASSRELVSDTQYF. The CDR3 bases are TGTGCCAGCTCACGGGAACTAGTTTCAGATACGCAGTATTTT.